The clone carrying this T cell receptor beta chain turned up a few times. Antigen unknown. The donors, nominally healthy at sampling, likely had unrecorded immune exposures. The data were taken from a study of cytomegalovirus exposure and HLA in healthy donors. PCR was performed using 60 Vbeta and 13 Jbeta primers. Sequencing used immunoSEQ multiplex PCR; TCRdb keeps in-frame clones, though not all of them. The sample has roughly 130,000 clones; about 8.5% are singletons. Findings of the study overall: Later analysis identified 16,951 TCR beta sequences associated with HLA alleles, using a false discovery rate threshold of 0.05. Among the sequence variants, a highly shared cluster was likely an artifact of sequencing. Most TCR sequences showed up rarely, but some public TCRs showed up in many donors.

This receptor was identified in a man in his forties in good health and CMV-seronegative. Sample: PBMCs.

The CDR3 loop is CASSMNPGTGLTEAFF. CDR3 sequence (DNA): TGTGCCAGTAGTATGAACCCCGGGACAGGTCTCACTGAAGCTTTCTTT. V is TRBV19 and J is TRBJ1-1, with 8 bases lining up with TRBD1. CDR1 is LNHDA and CDR2 is SQIVND in the germline V gene (reference sequence). The CDR3 is 16 residues long. V shed 3 bases, J shed 4 bases, and the junction held 10 bases outside the gene matches.